This note documents a single T cell receptor (beta chain) sequence. The target of this receptor is not known. Qualities for individual bases were not recorded, and no much larger clone is one base off. The source of the sample is a study of T cell responses to AZD1222 COVID-19 vaccine (TCRdb year 2021). As for the study more broadly: AZD1222 recipients whose second dose came at about 4 weeks and those whose second dose came at about 12 weeks were combined into one group, since spike-specific TCR depth and breadth did not differ between the two schedules. TCR sequencing covered roughly 230 trial participants: approximately 200 given two doses of AZD1222 and approximately 25 given two doses of MenACWY control vaccine. Trial participants were enrolled by age into 18-55, 56-69 and 70-plus year subgroups, with approximately 150, 30 and 60 TCR-sequenced participants respectively.

The time point label corresponds to: baseline before first vaccination. The vaccinee samples were drawn from two UK trials, COV001 and COV002, one of which was a single-blind randomized controlled phase 2/3 trial testing AZD1222 (ChAdOx1 nCoV-19) in healthy adults. For TCRbeta chain sequencing, PBMC samples from trial participants were taken at day 0 and at day 28 after the second dose. The CDR3 regions of human TCRbeta chains were analyzed by immunosequencing. From the authors' description of their analysis: Repertoire TCRs were checked for matches against a reference library of SARS-CoV-2-specific TCRs that had been generated using the MIRA antigen-specificity platform. Breadth meant the fraction of unique TCRs that were SARS-CoV-2-associated, whereas depth meant the fraction of total T cells that were SARS-CoV-2-associated. Using the MIRA data, each spike-specific TCR was mapped to the spike region that the TCR reacts to and placed in a CD4 or CD8 class. Log10-transformed breadth and depth values were compared by one-way ANOVA with Sidak's multiple comparisons tests. TCRdb stores this immuneACCESS table with in-frame sequences only. Part of the clones is absent; in the studies checked, under half of the shortfall reflects unresolved V genes, and no reason is known for the rest. Clone size and V and J calls were adopted from that table, with D and trimming inferred from the DNA. The sample data list under 200,000 clones, and approximately 90% of these were observed just once. In total, the top ten clones hold roughly 0.99% of the sample.

The junction shows trimming of 0 bases on V and 3 bases on J, and the gene matches do not reach 8 bases of it. The germline V gene gives CDR1 as LGHNT and CDR2 as FRNRAP. The CDR3 goes from the cysteine to the phenylalanine over 17 residues. The only DNA kept is the CDR3, 51 bases in frame from the first base. General study outcomes and caveats: A significant rise in spike-specific TCR breadth and depth was observed after two AZD1222 doses relative to day 0 and relative to MenACWY recipients. The vaccine-associated CD4 TCRs covered the entire spike protein, and the dominant responses fell in regions 160-218 and 743-854. Because no samples from the day 14 peak response were available, repertoires could be characterized only after the peak T cell response. The 56-69-year group was small, and its depth increase did not reach significance, likely because of low power. Conclusions about previously exposed vaccinees are limited, since just five or six AZD1222 recipients were seropositive for SARS-CoV-2 at baseline. Participants were mostly white British and included more females than males, and it was suggested by the authors that clonal diversity may have been underestimated. Nearly half of unique spike-specific TCRs reportedly recognized epitopes outside regions mutated in the B.1.351 and B.1.1.7 variants.

The chain is assembled from TRBV12-5 and TRBJ2-1, and 7 bases in between align with TRBD2. Material: peripheral blood, obtained on day 0 of AZD1222 vaccination. This clonotype was obtained from an adult in good health. CDR3 reads: CASGLVAGGRNYNEQFF. The nucleotide sequence reads as follows: TGTGCTAGTGGTTTGGTCGCAGGCGGGAGAAACTACAATGAGCAGTTCTTC.